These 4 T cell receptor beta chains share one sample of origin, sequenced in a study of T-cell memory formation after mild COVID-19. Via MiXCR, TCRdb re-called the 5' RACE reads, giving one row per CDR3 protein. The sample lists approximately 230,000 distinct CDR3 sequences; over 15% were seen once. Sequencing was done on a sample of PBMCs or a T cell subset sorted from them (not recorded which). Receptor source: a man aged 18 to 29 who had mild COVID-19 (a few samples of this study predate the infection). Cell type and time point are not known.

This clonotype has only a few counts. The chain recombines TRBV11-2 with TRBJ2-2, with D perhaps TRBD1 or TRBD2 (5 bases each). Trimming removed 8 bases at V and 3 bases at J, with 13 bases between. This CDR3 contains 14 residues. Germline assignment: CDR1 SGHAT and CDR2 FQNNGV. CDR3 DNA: TGTGCCAGCCACCAGGGAGTGTACACCGGGGAGCTGTTTTTT. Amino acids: CASHQGVYTGELFF. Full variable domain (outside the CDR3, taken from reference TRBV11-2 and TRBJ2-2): EAGVAQSPRYKIIEKRQSVAFWCNPISGHATLYWYQQILGQGPKLLIQFQNNGVVDDSQLPKDRFSAERLKGVDSTLKIQPAKLEDSAVYLCASHQGVYTGELFFGEGSRLTVL.

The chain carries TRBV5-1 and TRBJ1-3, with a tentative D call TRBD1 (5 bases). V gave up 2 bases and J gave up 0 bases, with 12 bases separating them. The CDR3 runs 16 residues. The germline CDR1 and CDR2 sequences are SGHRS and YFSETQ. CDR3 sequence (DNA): TGCGCCAGCAGCTTAGCAGGGTCTCTCTCTGGAAACACCATATATTTT. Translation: CASSLAGSLSGNTIYF.

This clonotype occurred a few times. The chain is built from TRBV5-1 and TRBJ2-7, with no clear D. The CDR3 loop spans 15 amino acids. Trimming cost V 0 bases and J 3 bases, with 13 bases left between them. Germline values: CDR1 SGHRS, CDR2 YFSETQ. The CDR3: CASSLDPRSGYEQYV. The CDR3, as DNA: TGCGCCAGCAGCTTGGACCCCAGGTCCGGCTACGAGCAGTACGTC.

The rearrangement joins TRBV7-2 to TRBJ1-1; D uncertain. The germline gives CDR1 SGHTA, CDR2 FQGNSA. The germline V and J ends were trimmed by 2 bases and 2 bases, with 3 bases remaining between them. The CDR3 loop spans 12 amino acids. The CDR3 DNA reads TGTGCCAGCAGCTTATACAACACTGAAGCTTTCTTT. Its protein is CASSLYNTEAFF.